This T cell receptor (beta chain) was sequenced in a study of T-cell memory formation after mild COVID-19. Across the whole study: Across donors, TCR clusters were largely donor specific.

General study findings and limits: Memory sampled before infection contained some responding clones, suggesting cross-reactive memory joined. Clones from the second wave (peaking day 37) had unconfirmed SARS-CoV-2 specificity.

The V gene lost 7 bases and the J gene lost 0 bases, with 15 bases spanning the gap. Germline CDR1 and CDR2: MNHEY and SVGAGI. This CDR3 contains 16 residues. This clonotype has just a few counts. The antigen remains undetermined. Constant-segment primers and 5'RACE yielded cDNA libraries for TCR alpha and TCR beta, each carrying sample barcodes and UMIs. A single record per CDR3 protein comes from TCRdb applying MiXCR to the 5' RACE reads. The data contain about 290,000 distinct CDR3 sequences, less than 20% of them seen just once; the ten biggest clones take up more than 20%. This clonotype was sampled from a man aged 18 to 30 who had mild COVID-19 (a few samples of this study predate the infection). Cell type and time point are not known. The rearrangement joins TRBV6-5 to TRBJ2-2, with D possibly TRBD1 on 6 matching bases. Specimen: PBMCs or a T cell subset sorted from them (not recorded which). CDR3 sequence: CASMFGQPANTGELFF. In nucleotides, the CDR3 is TGTGCCAGCATGTTTGGACAGCCAGCGAACACCGGGGAGCTGTTTTTT.